Listed below are T cell receptor beta chains from one sample, sequenced in a study of CD4 T cells in relation to SARS-CoV-2 and coronaviruses. No antigens are known for them. Generated by immunoSEQ multiplex PCR, the TCRdb table keeps only in-frame clones and is missing some. The sample lists 20,000 to 25,000 clones, about 73% occurring once. The sequencing input was CD4+ T cells from PBMCs, cultured in vitro. All receptors derive from a human donor in good health. Both conserved end residues are part of each CDR3. Fields, in order: J gene, clone size, V gene, D gene, CDR3 DNA, CDR3 protein. D genes are given only for firm matches. Only part of the rows carry a size: once, few, many, or a class if the clone is expanded.

j_call: TRBJ1-2
clone_size: .
v_call: TRBV3-1/TRBV3-2
d_call: .
cdr3_nt: TGTGCCAGCAGCCAAGATCACGGCGGAACCTATGGCTACACCTTC
cdr3_aa: CASSQDHGGTYGYTF

j_call: TRBJ1-4
clone_size: .
v_call: TRBV4-1
d_call: .
cdr3_nt: TGCGCCAGCAGCCAGGTCCACAGGTCCGGGACGGCAACTAATGAAAAACTGTTTTTT
cdr3_aa: CASSQVHRSGTATNEKLFF

j_call: TRBJ1-5
clone_size: .
v_call: TRBV6-5
d_call: TRBD1
cdr3_nt: TGTGCCAGCAGGCGGGACAGTTTAAGCAATCAGCCCCAGCATTTT
cdr3_aa: CASRRDSLSNQPQHF

j_call: TRBJ2-2
clone_size: .
v_call: TRBV10-1
d_call: TRBD2
cdr3_nt: TGCGCCAGCAGTGAACACGGGGGGTTGAACACCGGGGAGCTGTTTTTT
cdr3_aa: CASSEHGGLNTGELFF

j_call: TRBJ2-1
clone_size: .
v_call: TRBV2
d_call: TRBD2
cdr3_nt: TGTGCCAGCAGTTTAGCGGGGGCCCACAATGAGCAGTTCTTC
cdr3_aa: CASSLAGAHNEQFF

j_call: TRBJ1-5
clone_size: .
v_call: TRBV3-1/TRBV3-2
d_call: .
cdr3_nt: TGTGCCAGCAGCCAAGATTATGGGAAAGGACAGCCCCAGCATTTT
cdr3_aa: CASSQDYGKGQPQHF

j_call: TRBJ1-6
clone_size: .
v_call: TRBV7-2
d_call: .
cdr3_nt: TGTGCCAGCAGCTCCCAGGGTAATTCACCCCTCCACTTT
cdr3_aa: CASSSQGNSPLHF

j_call: TRBJ1-5
clone_size: .
v_call: TRBV21-1
d_call: .
cdr3_nt: TGTGCCAGCCAATCCGACAGGCGTAGCAATCAGCCCCAGCATTTT
cdr3_aa: CASQSDRRSNQPQHF

j_call: TRBJ1-1
clone_size: .
v_call: TRBV30
d_call: .
cdr3_nt: TGTGCCTGGGGACCGGTGAACACTGAAGCTTTCTTT
cdr3_aa: CAWGPVNTEAFF

j_call: TRBJ1-1
clone_size: few
v_call: TRBV28
d_call: .
cdr3_nt: TGTGCCAGCACGACAGCTAGTATGAACACTGAAGCTTTCTTT
cdr3_aa: CASTTASMNTEAFF

j_call: TRBJ2-3
clone_size: .
v_call: TRBV5-1
d_call: .
cdr3_nt: TGCGCCAGCAGCGTCACTAGCACAGATACGCAGTATTTT
cdr3_aa: CASSVTSTDTQYF

j_call: TRBJ2-1
clone_size: few
v_call: TRBV5-1
d_call: TRBD1
cdr3_nt: TGCGCCAGCAGCTTGGGGGACAGGGTCAATGAGCAGTTCTTC
cdr3_aa: CASSLGDRVNEQFF

j_call: TRBJ1-2
clone_size: .
v_call: TRBV27
d_call: .
cdr3_nt: TGTGCCAGCAGTTTATCGTCAGGGCTACAAGGCTACACCTTC
cdr3_aa: CASSLSSGLQGYTF

j_call: TRBJ2-3
clone_size: .
v_call: TRBV5-8
d_call: TRBD2
cdr3_nt: TGTGCCAGCAGCTTGGCGGGCGGGGGTTCCACAGATACGCAGTATTTT
cdr3_aa: CASSLAGGGSTDTQYF

j_call: TRBJ2-5
clone_size: .
v_call: TRBV27
d_call: TRBD1
cdr3_nt: TGTGCCAGCAGTCCCCGGACAGGGAACCAAGAGACCCAGTACTTC
cdr3_aa: CASSPRTGNQETQYF

j_call: TRBJ2-1
clone_size: once
v_call: TRBV10-3
d_call: TRBD2
cdr3_nt: TGTGCCATCCAAGAACCTAGCGGGGACTACAATGAGCAGTTCTTC
cdr3_aa: CAIQEPSGDYNEQFF

j_call: TRBJ2-1
clone_size: .
v_call: TRBV5-4
d_call: TRBD2
cdr3_nt: TGTGCCAGCAGCCAAGGACTAGGGTGGAATGAGCAGTTCTTC
cdr3_aa: CASSQGLGWNEQFF

j_call: TRBJ2-7
clone_size: .
v_call: TRBV18
d_call: TRBD2
cdr3_nt: TGTGCCAGCTCACCACCGGTGCTAGCGGGAGTTACCTACGAGCAGTACTTC
cdr3_aa: CASSPPVLAGVTYEQYF